Shown below are 25 T cell receptor beta chains from a single sample sequenced in a study of blood T cell repertoires in COVID-19. This table comes from immunoSEQ multiplex PCR, and its TCRdb copy is limited to in-frame clones, with some not included. The sample holds under 200,000 clones; about 90% are singletons and the top ten take around a fifth. Sample: peripheral blood. These TCRs come from a man in his 60s with active or convalescent COVID-19.

The chain combines TRBV25-1 with TRBJ1-2; TRBD1 might be the D (6 bases). Germline lookup yields CDR1 MGHDK and CDR2 SYGVNS. Trimming took off 2 bases at V and 4 bases at J, with 11 bases between the two ends. This CDR3 is 14 amino acids long. CDR3 in amino acids: CASSEGGASYGYTF. The CDR3, as DNA: TGTGCCAGCAGTGAAGGGGGGGCAAGCTATGGCTACACCTTC.

The chain employs TRBV6-6 and TRBJ1-4, with D possibly being TRBD1 (6 bases). Looked up from germline, CDR1 is MNHNY and CDR2 is SVGAGI (reference sequence). V lost 10 bases to trimming and J lost 8 bases, with 17 bases between them. There are 13 residues in the CDR3. The CDR3 nucleotides are TGTGCCACTCAGGGGACCCAAAGAGAAAAACTGTTTTTT. It yields the protein CATQGTQREKLFF.

The chain is built from TRBV10-3 and TRBJ1-5, with 8 nucleotides matching TRBD1. V trimming: 0 bases; J trimming: 5 bases; junction bases outside the gene matches: 3. Germline V gene data show CDR1 as ENHRY and CDR2 as SYGVKD. The CDR3 has 15 residues. CDR3 amino acids: CAISESTGGDQPQHF. The CDR3, as DNA: TGTGCCATCAGTGAGTCTACAGGGGGAGATCAGCCCCAGCATTTT.

The chain has TRBV21-1 and TRBJ2-1; the D call in the table, TRBD1, was not verified against the DNA. TRBV21-1 is given as a pseudogene. There are 12 residues in the CDR3. For the CDR3, the DNA is TGTGCCAGCAGGGAAGAAGGGGGTGAGCAGTTCTTC. This translates into CASREEGGEQFF.

The gene calls are TRBV14 and TRBJ1-3; the D is unclear. V dropped 4 bases and J dropped 3 bases, with 4 bases sitting between them. This CDR3 has 12 residues. CDR1 and CDR2 (germline): SGHDN, FVKESK. DNA for the CDR3: TGTGCCAGCAGCCCAATTGGAAACACCATATATTTT. Protein sequence: CASSPIGNTIYF.

V usage is TRBV5-1 and J usage is TRBJ1-6; 7 bases are shared with TRBD1. Per the germline V gene, CDR1 is SGHRS and CDR2 is YFSETQ. V lost 3 bases to trimming and J lost 0 bases; unmatched junction nucleotides: 9. The length of the CDR3 is 18 residues. CDR3 in amino acids: CASSSGTAESSYNSPLHF. The CDR3 coding sequence is TGCGCCAGCAGCTCCGGGACAGCCGAGAGCTCCTATAATTCACCCCTCCACTTT. The entire variable domain, with the rest obtained from reference TRBV5-1 and TRBJ1-6, is as follows: KAGVTQTPRYLIKTRGQQVTLSCSPISGHRSVSWYQQTPGQGLQFLFEYFSETQRNKGNFPGRFSGRQFSNSRSEMNVSTLELGDSALYLCASSSGTAESSYNSPLHFGNGTRLTVT.

The chain couples TRBV6-5 to TRBJ1-6, with D possibly being TRBD1 (5 bases). Trimming pared 10 bases from V and 13 bases from J, leaving 14 bases between. In germline, CDR1 is MNHEY, CDR2 SVGAGI. This CDR3 region has 11 residues. CDR3 DNA: TGTGCCACAGGGATCGTAGGGCCCCTCCACTTT. Its translation is CATGIVGPLHF.

The rearrangement uses TRBV7-3 and TRBJ2-1; 11 bases fit TRBD2. The CDR3 covers 15 residues. Trimming at V came to 5 bases and at J to 4 bases, leaving 4 bases not matched to a gene. Germline-derived CDR1 and CDR2 are SGHTA and FQGTGA. The CDR3 loop is CASSGGTSGYNEQFF. CDR3 DNA sequence: TGTGCCAGCAGCGGAGGGACTAGCGGATACAATGAGCAGTTCTTC.

The chain carries TRBV15 and TRBJ2-1; 10 nucleotides align to TRBD2. CDR1 is LNHNV and CDR2 is YYDKDF in the germline V gene (reference sequence). The CDR3 has 16 amino acids. Germline trimming cut 3 bases from V and 0 bases from J; bases unmatched to any gene: 2. The CDR3 loop reads CATSRLAGGSYNEQFF. As DNA, the CDR3 is TGTGCCACCAGCAGGTTAGCGGGGGGCTCCTACAATGAGCAGTTCTTC.

V is TRBV5-5 and J is TRBJ1-2, with TRBD1 identical over 8 bases. This CDR3 is built from 15 residues. In germline, CDR1 is SGHKS, CDR2 YYEKEE (reference sequence). V shed 4 bases and J 1 base; nucleotides not matched to a gene: 6. CDR3 DNA sequence: TGTGCCAGCAGCCCGACAGGGGACGTTAACTATGGCTACACCTTC. Its translation: CASSPTGDVNYGYTF.

The V call is TRBV27, the J call TRBJ2-3; TRBD2 might be the D (5 bases). The CDR3 loop spans 13 amino acids. CDR1 and CDR2 from the germline V gene are MNHEY and SMNVEV (reference sequence). V lost 6 bases and J lost 6, with 13 bases in between. The CDR3 sequence: CASRTGGGDTQYF. The CDR3 coding sequence is TGTGCCAGCAGGACCGGCGGCGGGGATACGCAGTATTTT.

V usage is TRBV7-2 and J usage is TRBJ2-5; 7 bases line up with TRBD2. Per the germline V gene, CDR1 is SGHTA and CDR2 is FQGNSA. V was pared by 1 base and J by 2 bases, with 7 bases of the junction left unmatched. The length of the CDR3 is 16 residues. CDR3 sequence: CASSLGFGGGQETQYF. The CDR3 DNA sequence: TGTGCCAGCAGCTTAGGATTTGGCGGGGGACAAGAGACCCAGTACTTC. The entire variable domain, with the rest obtained from reference TRBV7-2 and TRBJ2-5, is as follows: GAGVSQSPSNKVTEKGKDVELRCDPISGHTALYWYRQSLGQGLEFLIYFQGNSAPDKSGLPSDRFSAERTGGSVSTLTIQRTQQEDSAVYLCASSLGFGGGQETQYFGPGTRLLVL.

This chain uses TRBV5-1 with TRBJ1-3, with TRBD1 matching 10 bases. V was clipped by 3 bases and J by 9 bases; unmatched bases: 9. Germline-derived CDR1 and CDR2 are SGHRS and YFSETQ. The CDR3 consists of 15 residues. The CDR3 DNA reads as TGCGCCAGCAGCTCTTCCGGGACAGGGGTAGGCACCATATATTTT. Translating gives CASSSSGTGVGTIYF.

J is TRBJ1-4 and V is TRBV21-1; the table calls TRBD1, which could not be checked here. TRBV21-1 is noted as a pseudogene. The CDR3 consists of 12 residues. Here the CDR3 reads CASQQGAEKLFF. In DNA form, the CDR3 reads TGTGCCAGCCAACAGGGGGCAGAAAAACTGTTTTTT.

The rearrangement joins TRBV5-1 to TRBJ2-1, with TRBD2 matching over 13 bases. The CDR3 runs 17 residues. In germline, CDR1 is SGHRS, CDR2 YFSETQ. J was trimmed by 6 bases and V by 4 bases; bases with no gene match: 10. CDR3 in DNA: TGCGCCAGCAGCGCCGGACCGGGACTAGCGGGGATCAATGAGCAGTTCTTC. It yields the protein CASSAGPGLAGINEQFF. The full variable domain, rest sourced from reference TRBV5-1 and TRBJ2-1, is KAGVTQTPRYLIKTRGQQVTLSCSPISGHRSVSWYQQTPGQGLQFLFEYFSETQRNKGNFPGRFSGRQFSNSRSEMNVSTLELGDSALYLCASSAGPGLAGINEQFFGPGTRLTVL.

The genes are TRBV11-2 and TRBJ2-7; no definite D call. CDR3 length: 13 residues. V was shortened by 0 bases and J by 5 bases, with 8 bases between the two germline ends. The germline CDR1 and CDR2 sequences are SGHAT and FQNNGV. CDR3 DNA sequence: TGTGCCAGCAGCTTAGATCTAACAGACGAGCAGTACTTC. Translated: CASSLDLTDEQYF.

The chain employs TRBV2 and TRBJ1-4, with a possible D match to TRBD1 (6 bases). Trimming left V 6 bases short and J 10 bases short, with 21 bases between. This CDR3 region has 15 residues. Germline values: CDR1 SNHLY, CDR2 FYNNEI. DNA for the CDR3: TGTGCCAGCAGCCTACAGGGTGAAGCTATCGGAAAACTGTTTTTT. Amino acid sequence: CASSLQGEAIGKLFF.

The chain employs TRBV9 and TRBJ2-1; tentatively, D is TRBD2 (5 bases). The CDR3 covers 16 residues. The germline V and J ends were trimmed by 0 bases and 8 bases, with 18 bases remaining between them. Germline V lookup: CDR1 SGDLS, CDR2 YYNGEE. The CDR3 protein is CASSVGTQFSGDEQFF. In DNA, the CDR3 is TGTGCCAGCAGCGTAGGGACCCAGTTTTCCGGGGATGAGCAGTTCTTC.

J is TRBJ2-4 and V is TRBV7-9; TRBD1 agrees at 7 bases. Trimming cost V 8 bases and J 3 bases; bases outside gene matches: 4. The length of the CDR3 is 13 residues. Germline loops: CDR1 SEHNR, CDR2 FQNEAQ (reference sequence). CDR3 DNA sequence: TGTGCCAGCTCCCCAGGGGGCAAAAACATTCAGTACTTC. It yields the protein CASSPGGKNIQYF.

The CDR3 bases are TGTGCCAGTAGCGACAGGACAGCAAGCAATCAGCCCCAGCATTTT. Encoded protein: CASSDRTASNQPQHF. The rearrangement joins TRBV19 to TRBJ1-5; D possibly corresponds to TRBD1 (6 bases). The germline V gene has CDR1 LNHDA and CDR2 SQIVND (reference sequence). Trimming took off 6 bases at V and 1 base at J, with 13 bases between the two ends. CDR3 length equals 15 residues.

V gene TRBV27 combines with J gene TRBJ1-2, with 8 bases lining up with TRBD1. Germline CDR1 and CDR2: MNHEY and SMNVEV (reference sequence). CDR3 length equals 15 residues. V dropped 6 bases and J dropped 7; count of bases not matched to a gene: 13. This CDR3 is CASRDRTGWVGGYTF. The CDR3 DNA sequence: TGTGCCAGCAGGGATCGGACAGGGTGGGTGGGTGGCTACACCTTC.

The chain combines TRBV4-2 with TRBJ1-1; 8 nucleotides line up with TRBD1. Germline CDR1 LGHNA, CDR2 YNFKEQ. J gave up 3 bases and V 3 bases, and 3 bases lay outside the gene matches. The CDR3 totals 14 residues. In nucleotides, the CDR3 is TGTGCCAGCAGCCACACAGGGGGGGACACTGAAGCTTTCTTT. This codes for CASSHTGGDTEAFF.

The chain uses TRBV12-3 or TRBV12-4 and TRBJ2-3, with D hard to call. Trimming removed 1 base at V and 5 bases at J, with 4 bases between. The CDR3 is 12 residues long. The CDR3 loop reads CASSLVVDTQYF. CDR3 nucleotides: TGTGCCAGCAGTTTAGTCGTAGATACGCAGTATTTT.

A note on this clone: Other DNA sequences within the sample encode an identical CDR3. The V and J genes are TRBV2 and TRBJ1-5; D uncertain. The V and J ends lost 1 base and 7 bases respectively, with 8 bases between them. Germline values: CDR1 SNHLY, CDR2 FYNNEI. CDR3 length: 13 residues. The CDR3 reads CASSEEGGQPQHF. In DNA form, the CDR3 reads TGTGCCAGCAGTGAAGAGGGAGGCCAGCCCCAGCATTTT. Full variable domain (remainder filled in from reference TRBV2 and TRBJ1-5): EPEVTQTPSHQVTQMGQEVILRCVPISNHLYFYWYRQILGQKVEFLVSFYNNEISEKSEIFDDQFSVERPDGSNFTLKIRSTKLEDSAMYFCASSEEGGQPQHFGDGTRLSIL.

The sample holds a few counts of this clone. V gene TRBV5-1 combines with J gene TRBJ2-5; D possibly corresponds to TRBD2 (5 bases). Trimming shortened V by 3 bases and J by 1 base, and 16 bases separated the two germline ends. CDR1 SGHRS and CDR2 YFSETQ come from the germline V gene. The CDR3 is 16 amino acids. The CDR3 loop is CASSSQAGWGQETQYF. CDR3 nucleotide sequence: TGCGCCAGCAGCTCCCAGGCGGGCTGGGGCCAAGAGACCCAGTACTTC. Drawing the rest from reference TRBV5-1 and TRBJ2-5, the complete variable domain is KAGVTQTPRYLIKTRGQQVTLSCSPISGHRSVSWYQQTPGQGLQFLFEYFSETQRNKGNFPGRFSGRQFSNSRSEMNVSTLELGDSALYLCASSSQAGWGQETQYFGPGTRLLVL.